A single T cell receptor beta chain is shown here with its context. These data originate in a study of control samples from healthy donors and cancer patients. TCRdb's table, derived via immunoSEQ multiplex PCR, lists solely in-frame clones and lacks some. In the table there are tens of thousands of clones, 88% of which are singletons. This clonotype originated in a woman between 70 and 85 years old in good health. Sequencing input: blood.

CDR3 region: CASSIRDRTDTQYF. The DNA for the CDR3 is TGTGCCAGTAGTATCAGGGACCGCACAGATACGCAGTATTTT. The chain is built from TRBV19 and TRBJ2-3; D is perhaps TRBD1 or TRBD2 (5 bases each). The CDR3 is 14 residues long. CDR1 LNHDA and CDR2 SQIVND come from the germline V gene (reference sequence). V was trimmed by 3 bases and J by 1 base, leaving 8 bases between them.